This entry lists 25 T cell receptor beta chains sequenced from one sample in a study of T cells in women clearing cervical HPV infection. TCRdb's table, derived via immunoSEQ multiplex PCR, lists solely in-frame clones and lacks some. This repertoire includes about 20,000 clones. Material for sequencing was blood buffy coat. The receptors originated from a woman between 18 and 70 years old with a cervical HPV16 infection that either progressed to CIN3+ or cleared (not recorded which).

On this clone: The read halts 3 residues ahead of the CDR3 end, with the missing end drawn from the germline J gene. The chain has TRBV20-1 and TRBJ1-2; possible D gene TRBD1, 5 bases. This CDR3 is built from 15 residues. CDR1 is DFQATT, CDR2 SNEGSKA, per germline (reference sequence). The CDR3 DNA, read in part, is TGCAGTGCTAGAGGAGGGCGGGACTTCCCAGATACC. This encodes CSARGGRDFPDT. The entire CDR3 is CSARGGRDFPDTYTF.

CDR3 DNA, as far as it was read: TGTGCCAGTAGCCCAACCCCAGAGAATCAGCCC. Protein sequence: CASSPTPENQP. The entire CDR3 reads CASSPTPENQPQHF. This chain links TRBV19 with TRBJ1-5; D is unclear. The read gets to within 3 residues of the CDR3 end, and the germline J gene fills in the rest. The CDR3 length is 14 residues. Germline CDR1 and CDR2: LNHDA and SQIVND (reference sequence). Trimming pared 6 bases from V and 4 bases from J, leaving 13 bases between.

Regarding this clone: The CDR3 end falls 3 residues outside the read, so it is completed with the germline J gene. The gene calls are TRBV29-1 and TRBJ1-2; D perhaps matches TRBD1 (6 bases). Germline CDR1 SQVTM, CDR2 ANQGSEA. Trimming stripped 4 bases from V and 4 bases from J, with 10 bases between. This CDR3 is 12 amino acids long. Partial CDR3 DNA: TGCAGCGTTGGTCGACAGGTCTATGGC. It encodes CSVGRQVYG. The full CDR3 protein is CSVGRQVYGYTF.

Comment on this clone: From the germline J gene comes the end of the CDR3, since the read stops 3 residues before it. The V call is TRBV4-1, the J call TRBJ1-6; TRBD1 matches 8 bases. Germline V gene lookup returns CDR1 MGHRA and CDR2 YSYEKL. V dropped 2 bases and J dropped 9; count of bases not matched to a gene: 9. CDR3 length: 16 residues. The CDR3 bases that were read are TGCGCCAGCAGCCAAAGGGGACAGGCGGAGGGTTCACCC. Its translation: CASSQRGQAEGSP. The full CDR3 reads CASSQRGQAEGSPLHF.

As to this clone: The read terminates 3 residues before the CDR3 end, so the remaining end is supplied by the germline J gene. This chain connects TRBV19 to TRBJ1-2; D remains unclear. Germline V gives CDR1 LNHDA, CDR2 SQIVND (reference sequence). There are 14 residues in the CDR3. The sequenced CDR3 bases are TGTGCCAGTAGAAATAGCGGGAAAAGTTACGAC. Translating gives CASRNSGKSYD. The entire CDR3 protein is CASRNSGKSYDYTF. The entire variable domain, with the rest obtained from reference TRBV19 and TRBJ1-2, is as follows: DGGITQSPKYLFRKEGQNVTLSCEQNLNHDAMYWYRQDPGQGLRLIYYSQIVNDFQKGDIAEGYSVSREKKESFPLTVTSAQKNPTAFYLCASRNSGKSYDYTFGSGTRLTVV.

On this clone: The read stops 3 residues short of the end of the CDR3; the missing end is completed from the germline J gene. This chain joins TRBV6-2 or TRBV6-3 and TRBJ1-5; 7 bases agree with TRBD1. J gave up 5 bases and V 3 bases, and 7 bases lay outside the gene matches. The CDR3 is made up of 15 amino acids. The germline V gene has CDR1 MNHEY and CDR2 SVGEGT. CDR3 DNA, as far as it was read: TGTGCCAGCAGTTATCTGGGACAGAGTCATCAGCCC. Translation: CASSYLGQSHQP. The entire CDR3 sequence reads CASSYLGQSHQPQHF.

On this clone itself: The read stops 3 residues short of the end of the CDR3; the missing end is completed from the germline J gene. J is TRBJ1-4 and V is TRBV20-1; D possibly corresponds to TRBD1 (5 bases). The CDR3 loop spans 15 amino acids. Trimming shortened V by 3 bases and J by 7 bases, and 18 bases separated the two germline ends. The germline gives CDR1 DFQATT, CDR2 SNEGSKA (reference sequence). The DNA read from the CDR3 is TGCAGTGCTAGGGGGCTACAGGCGTTGGGTGAAAAA. It translates to CSARGLQALGEK. The whole CDR3 protein is CSARGLQALGEKLFF.

On this clone: An end of the junction does not agree with germline; a read error may underlie this. The DNA ends 3 residues before the CDR3 does, and the rest of the CDR3 is filled in from the germline J gene. The chain employs TRBV4-2 and TRBJ2-3; 9 bases agree with TRBD2. Germline-derived CDR1 and CDR2 are LGHNA and YNFKEQ. The CDR3 contains 15 residues. Incomplete CDR3 DNA: TGCGCCAGCAGCCAACTAGCGGGTCTAAGTGATACG. The encoded protein is CASSQLAGLSDT. The whole CDR3 protein is CASSQLAGLSDTQYF.

In the case of this clone: The read stops 3 residues short of the end of the CDR3; the missing end is completed from the germline J gene. The chain is built from TRBV6-2 or TRBV6-3 and TRBJ1-1; D possibly corresponds to TRBD1 (6 bases). The length of the CDR3 is 17 residues. Trimming removed 4 bases from V and 5 bases from J, with 23 bases in between. The germline CDR1 and CDR2 sequences are MNHEY and SVGEGT. Partial CDR3 DNA: TGTGCCAGCAGTTCATCAATAATACGAGGGGGAGGGACTGAA. Translating gives CASSSSIIRGGGTE. The full CDR3 protein is CASSSSIIRGGGTEAFF.

On this clone: From the germline J gene comes the end of the CDR3, since the read stops 3 residues before it. The genes are TRBV20-1 and TRBJ1-5, with D perhaps matching TRBD1 (6 bases). There are 14 residues in the CDR3. V lost 0 bases, J lost 5 bases, and 11 bases lay in between. Per the germline V gene, CDR1 is DFQATT and CDR2 is SNEGSKA (reference sequence). CDR3 DNA, as far as it was read: TGCAGTGCTAGAGATCACGGGGGGCATCAGCCC. Translating it yields CSARDHGGHQP. Given in full, the CDR3 is CSARDHGGHQPQHF.

As for this clone: The sequenced fragment ends 3 residues before the CDR3 boundary, so the rest is inferred from the germline J gene. This chain uses TRBV10-1 with TRBJ2-1; D gene unclear. This CDR3 has 13 amino acids. CDR1 is WNHNN, CDR2 SYGVQD, per germline (reference sequence). V was cut by 4 bases and J by 7 bases, with 11 bases left in between. The sequenced CDR3 bases are TGCGCCAGCAGTGTATACGACGGGAATGAG. Protein sequence: CASSVYDGNE. The whole CDR3 sequence is CASSVYDGNEQFF.

With respect to this clone: The read halts 3 residues ahead of the CDR3 end, with the missing end drawn from the germline J gene. The rearrangement links TRBV2 to TRBJ2-3; D uncertain. The germline V and J ends were trimmed by 4 bases and 0 bases, with 5 bases remaining between them. This CDR3 has 13 amino acids. CDR1 is SNHLY and CDR2 is FYNNEI in the germline V gene. Incomplete CDR3 DNA: TGTGCCAGCAGTGTACGGAGCACAGATACG. Amino acid sequence: CASSVRSTDT. The entire CDR3 reads CASSVRSTDTQYF.

Note on this clone: The CDR3 is cut off 3 residues early in the read; its end comes from the germline J gene. This sequence joins TRBV6-2 or TRBV6-3 and TRBJ2-1, with 9 nucleotides matching TRBD2. Trimming took 8 bases from V and 6 from J; bases not matched to a gene: 11. The CDR3 length is 15 residues. Germline V gene lookup returns CDR1 MNHEY and CDR2 SVGEGT. The CDR3 sequence: CASGMAGGPFNEQFF. CDR3 DNA, as far as it was read: TGTGCCAGCGGCATGGCGGGAGGGCCGTTCAATGAG.

As for this clone: The CDR3 end is not reached by the read, which stops 3 residues before it; the germline J gene fills it in. This chain connects TRBV6-2 or TRBV6-3 to TRBJ2-3, with D unresolved. The CDR3 length is 11 residues. Germline CDR1 MNHEY, CDR2 SVGEGT. The sequenced CDR3 bases are TGTGCCAGCACCGGCCCAGGCACG. It translates to CASTGPGT. The full CDR3 sequence reads CASTGPGTQYF.

With regard to this clone: The CDR3 extends 3 residues past the end of the read, so its final part is completed from the germline J gene. This chain links TRBV28 with TRBJ2-7; TRBD2 is a possible D gene (6 bases). The CDR3 has 12 amino acids. V was trimmed by 9 bases and J by 0 bases, leaving 9 bases between them. CDR1 is MDHEN and CDR2 is SYDVKM in the germline V gene. The CDR3 DNA, read in part, is TGTGCCAGTAGCGGTTTCTCCTACGAG. This codes for CASSGFSYE. The entire CDR3 protein reads CASSGFSYEQYF.

About this clone: Read coverage stops 3 residues before the CDR3 terminus; the germline J gene supplies the remainder. The chain links TRBV12-3 or TRBV12-4 to TRBJ2-2; 8 positions match TRBD1. The junction had 5 bases not matched to a gene; V was cut back by 4 bases and J by 4 bases. The CDR3 consists of 15 residues. The sequenced CDR3 bases are TGTGCCAGCAGTTCGGGGACAGGTCCCACCGGGGAG. Protein sequence: CASSSGTGPTGE. The CDR3 reads in full as CASSSGTGPTGELFF.

With respect to this clone: Coverage ceases 3 residues before the CDR3 finishes, and the germline J gene fills in the end. The rearrangement joins TRBV19 to TRBJ1-4; maybe TRBD1 (5 bases). The CDR3 sequence is 14 residues long. Germline V lookup: CDR1 LNHDA, CDR2 SQIVND (reference sequence). The covered CDR3 bases are TGTGCCAGTAGTAAGCAGGGTCAGGATTCACCA. Amino acid sequence: CASSKQGQDSP. The whole CDR3 protein is CASSKQGQDSPLFF.

Details on this clone: At one boundary the junction diverges from the germline segment, which might be a read error. The DNA ends 3 residues before the CDR3 does, and the rest of the CDR3 is filled in from the germline J gene. This rearrangement joins TRBV4-2 to TRBJ2-3, with no clear D. The CDR3 length is 15 residues. Germline assignment: CDR1 LGHNA and CDR2 YNFKEQ. CDR3 DNA (partial): TGCGCCAGCAGACCCGACGGGTATGGTACAGATACG. Its protein product is CASRPDGYGTDT. The full CDR3 is CASRPDGYGTDTQYF.

Comment on this clone: The read is 3 residues too short to cover the CDR3 end, so that end is filled in from the germline J gene. The chain links TRBV20-1 to TRBJ1-2; tentative D call: TRBD1 (5 bases). This CDR3 comprises 12 residues. The germline V gene has CDR1 DFQATT and CDR2 SNEGSKA (reference sequence). The CDR3 protein is CSARGGEGGYTF. Incomplete CDR3 DNA: TGCAGTGCTAGGGGGGGGGAGGGCGGC.

Note on this clone: The CDR3 goes on 3 residues after the read ends, and that part is filled in from the germline J gene. V gene TRBV28 combines with J gene TRBJ2-5, with TRBD2 as a possible D gene (6 bases). Trimming took 6 bases from V and 3 from J, leaving 17 bases between them. Germline lookup yields CDR1 MDHEN and CDR2 SYDVKM. The length of the CDR3 is 15 residues. Partial CDR3 DNA: TGTGCCAGCAGCCCGGTGTGGGGGGAAAAAGAGACC. It specifies CASSPVWGEKET. The full CDR3 reads CASSPVWGEKETQYF.

For this clone: The read halts 3 residues ahead of the CDR3 end, with the missing end drawn from the germline J gene. J is TRBJ2-2 and V is TRBV6-4, with 10 nucleotides matching TRBD1. This CDR3 region has 15 residues. Germline CDR1 MRHNA, CDR2 SNTAGT. V lost 6 bases and J lost 4; bases outside the gene matches: 5. The DNA read from the CDR3 is TGTGCCAGCAGGCGGGACAGGGGAGGCACCGGGGAG. Encoded protein: CASRRDRGGTGE. The whole CDR3 sequence is CASRRDRGGTGELFF.

Concerning this clone: The CDR3 end is not reached by the read, which stops 3 residues before it; the germline J gene fills it in. This sequence joins TRBV7-9 and TRBJ2-3; D unclear. V lost 0 bases and J lost 6, with 10 bases in between. In germline, CDR1 is SEHNR, CDR2 FQNEAQ (reference sequence). This CDR3 spans 14 amino acids. CDR3 DNA (partial): TGTGCCAGCAGCTTAGCAGTAGGGCTCGATACG. This sequence encodes CASSLAVGLDT. Given in full, the CDR3 is CASSLAVGLDTQYF. The whole variable domain, remainder taken from reference TRBV7-9 and TRBJ2-3, is DTGVSQNPRHKITKRGQNVTFRCDPISEHNRLYWYRQTLGQGPEFLTYFQNEAQLEKSRLLSDRFSAERPKGSFSTLEIQRTEQGDSAMYLCASSLAVGLDTQYFGPGTRLTVL.

Notes on this clone: The read terminates 3 residues ahead of where the CDR3 ends, so the germline J gene completes it. This chain links TRBV19 with TRBJ1-2; D is ambiguous. The CDR3 runs to 13 residues. Germline assignment: CDR1 LNHDA and CDR2 SQIVND (reference sequence). Here the CDR3 reads CASSIQNNYDYTF. CDR3 DNA (partial): TGTGCCAGTAGTATTCAGAACAACTACGAC.

Comment on this clone: The CDR3 goes on 3 residues after the read ends, and that part is filled in from the germline J gene. The rearrangement joins TRBV2 to TRBJ1-4; D unresolved. The germline gives CDR1 SNHLY, CDR2 FYNNEI. Trimming left V 6 bases short and J 0 bases short, with 11 bases between. The length of the CDR3 is 15 residues. The CDR3 DNA, read in part, is TGTGCCAGCAGGCAGACCGCGGCAACTAATGAAAAA. This sequence encodes CASRQTAATNEK. The full CDR3 reads CASRQTAATNEKLFF. Drawing the rest from reference TRBV2 and TRBJ1-4, the complete variable domain is EPEVTQTPSHQVTQMGQEVILRCVPISNHLYFYWYRQILGQKVEFLVSFYNNEISEKSEIFDDQFSVERPDGSNFTLKIRSTKLEDSAMYFCASRQTAATNEKLFFGSGTQLSVL.

On this clone itself: The read finishes 3 residues shy of the CDR3 end, and the germline J gene is used to complete it. The chain carries TRBV18 and TRBJ1-1; tentative D call: TRBD1 (5 bases). V lost 1 base to trimming and J lost 5 bases, with 8 bases between them. In germline, CDR1 is KGHSH, CDR2 LQKENI. The CDR3 sequence is 13 residues long. The sequenced part of the CDR3 DNA is TGTGCCAGCTCACCACACAGGCAGACTGAA. Translated, it gives CASSPHRQTE. The complete CDR3 sequence is CASSPHRQTEAFF.